These 25 T cell receptor beta chains share one sample of origin, sequenced in a study of response to subunit inactivated influenza vaccine. Using its own MiXCR run on the RT-PCR reads, TCRdb lists one record per CDR3 protein. The data show about 570,000 distinct CDR3 sequences, over 9.5% seen once. Material: PBMCs from blood, obtained on the day of vaccination. All receptors come from a man aged 45-65 years who received an inactivated influenza vaccine.

This clonotype was counted many times. This chain links TRBV12-3 or TRBV12-4 with TRBJ2-2; TRBD1 or TRBD2 may be the D gene (5 bases each). The CDR3 covers 13 residues. The V end was cut by 5 bases, the J end by 15 bases, with 19 bases between. As DNA, the CDR3 is TGTGCCAGCAGTCTCGGGACCGTCAACCGGTTGTTTTTT. It is translated as CASSLGTVNRLFF.

The chain employs TRBV2 and TRBJ2-1; tentative D call: TRBD1 (6 bases). The CDR3 runs to 15 residues. Germline values: CDR1 SNHLY, CDR2 FYNNEI. V was clipped by 7 bases and J by 6 bases, with 19 bases between them. The CDR3 region has the DNA TGTGCCAGCACCAAGGACAGTCCCCGGGCCAATGAGCAGTTCTTC. Residues: CASTKDSPRANEQFF.

This clonotype came up a few times. V gene TRBV30 combines with J gene TRBJ2-6; 11 bases align to TRBD1. This CDR3 contains 15 residues. Germline V CDR1 and CDR2: GTSNPN, SVGIG (reference sequence). The V and J ends lost 7 bases and 0 bases, in that order; junction bases with no gene match: 2. The DNA of the CDR3 is TGTGCCTCTGGGACAGGGGGCTCTGGGGCCAACGTCCTGACTTTC. It yields the protein CASGTGGSGANVLTF.

The CDR3 region has the DNA TGTGCCAGCAGTTCACGACAGGGAGGTCAGCCCCAGCATTTT. Translating it yields CASSSRQGGQPQHF. The chain joins TRBV27 to TRBJ1-5; 7 nucleotides match TRBD1. From germline, CDR1 is MNHEY and CDR2 SMNVEV (reference sequence). V trimming: 4 bases; J trimming: 6 bases; junction bases outside the gene matches: 6. This CDR3 is built from 14 residues.

There are a few counts of this clonotype. V gene TRBV7-2 combines with J gene TRBJ2-2; D is ambiguous. V lost 5 bases and J 5 bases, leaving 12 bases between the germline ends. This CDR3 region has 14 residues. Germline loops: CDR1 SGHTA, CDR2 FQGNSA. This CDR3 reads CASSPTVRTGELFF. CDR3 sequence (DNA): TGTGCCAGCAGCCCAACGGTACGGACCGGGGAGCTGTTTTTT. The entire variable domain, with the rest obtained from reference TRBV7-2 and TRBJ2-2, is as follows: GAGVSQSPSNKVTEKGKDVELRCDPISGHTALYWYRQSLGQGLEFLIYFQGNSAPDKSGLPSDRFSAERTGGSVSTLTIQRTQQEDSAVYLCASSPTVRTGELFFGEGSRLTVL.

In this sample, this clonotype turned up a few times. This chain joins TRBV6-2 or TRBV6-3 and TRBJ2-3; TRBD2 agrees at 10 bases. The junction had 1 base not matched to a gene; V was cut back by 6 bases and J by 4 bases. Germline V gene data show CDR1 as MNHEY and CDR2 as SVGEGT. This CDR3 comprises 13 residues. The CDR3 here is CASRLAGSDTQYF. CDR3 nucleotides: TGTGCCAGCAGACTAGCGGGGTCAGATACGCAGTATTTT.

The CDR3 DNA is TGTGCCTGGAGTCATTACACCGGGGAGCTGTTTTTT. Amino acid sequence: CAWSHYTGELFF. The J gene is TRBJ2-2, the V gene TRBV30; D is unclear. The V gene's germline CDR1 is GTSNPN and CDR2 SVGIG (reference sequence). The V end was cut by 2 bases, the J end by 3 bases, with 4 bases between. The CDR3 has 12 residues.

This clonotype was seen many times. This chain links TRBV4-3 with TRBJ1-1; D gene ambiguous. This CDR3 region has 15 residues. V was clipped by 3 bases and J by 8 bases, with 19 bases between them. Germline lookup yields CDR1 LGHNA and CDR2 YSLEER. CDR3 sequence: CASSQTTGPLGEAFF. The CDR3 DNA is TGCGCCAGCAGCCAGACGACCGGCCCCCTAGGCGAAGCTTTCTTT.

There are many counts of this clonotype. The rearrangement uses TRBV29-1 and TRBJ2-5; weak D call: TRBD1 (5 bases). The CDR3 has 13 amino acids. Looked up from germline, CDR1 is SQVTM and CDR2 is ANQGSEA. The V and J ends lost 3 bases and 0 bases respectively, with 8 bases between them. This CDR3 is CSVDRANQETQYF. The CDR3 DNA is TGCAGCGTTGACAGGGCTAACCAAGAGACCCAGTACTTC.

This chain's CDR3 is CASSFGGQGSEQYF. In nucleotides, the CDR3 is TGCGCCAGCAGCTTCGGGGGACAGGGATCAGAGCAGTACTTC. The V and J genes are TRBV5-1 and TRBJ2-7, with 9 bases aligning to TRBD1. After removal of 2 bases from V and 7 bases from J, the junction contained 7 bases not matched to a gene. Germline CDR1 SGHRS, CDR2 YFSETQ. The CDR3 has 14 amino acids.

In its sample, this clonotype was seen many times. The chain couples TRBV28 to TRBJ2-7; 7 bases are a match to TRBD1. This CDR3 is built from 16 residues. V was clipped by 7 bases and J by 0 bases; unmatched bases: 12. Per the germline V gene, CDR1 is MDHEN and CDR2 is SYDVKM. The CDR3 sequence is CASTPSSGGVSYEQYF. The CDR3 DNA reads TGTGCCAGCACCCCATCCTCAGGGGGTGTCTCCTACGAGCAGTACTTC.

The chain uses TRBV10-2 and TRBJ2-4; maybe TRBD1 (6 bases). Looked up from germline, CDR1 is WSHSY and CDR2 is SAAADI. V was pared by 6 bases and J by 4 bases, with 13 bases between. This CDR3 is 14 amino acids long. The CDR3 reads CASREFGQKNIQYF. In nucleotides, the CDR3 is TGCGCCAGCAGAGAATTTGGACAGAAAAACATTCAGTACTTC.

This clonotype occurred many times. The J gene is TRBJ1-1, the V gene TRBV27, with D possibly TRBD1 on 5 matching bases. The CDR3 has 16 residues. CDR1 is MNHEY and CDR2 is SMNVEV in the germline V gene (reference sequence). Trimming took off 6 bases at V and 1 base at J, with 18 bases between the two ends. This CDR3 is CASSPGQGVGNTEAFF. The CDR3 nucleotides read TGTGCCAGCAGCCCAGGGCAGGGTGTCGGGAACACTGAAGCTTTCTTT.

The sample holds a few counts of this clonotype. V is TRBV11-2 and J is TRBJ2-3; TRBD2 matches at 14 bases. The germline V gene encodes CDR1 SGHAT and CDR2 FQNNGV. The CDR3 consists of 18 residues. Losses at the gene ends were 4 bases for V and 4 bases for J; bases not matched to a gene: 10. CDR3 loop: CASSSPGLAGDMADTQYF. In DNA, the CDR3 is TGTGCCAGCAGCTCTCCGGGACTAGCGGGAGATATGGCAGATACGCAGTATTTT.

This chain uses TRBV20-1 with TRBJ1-2, with D hard to call. The CDR3 consists of 10 residues. Trimming pared 6 bases from V and 6 bases from J, leaving 8 bases between. Germline values: CDR1 DFQATT, CDR2 SNEGSKA (reference sequence). CDR3 sequence reads: CSAPDHGYTF. CDR3 DNA sequence: TGCAGTGCCCCAGACCATGGCTACACCTTC.

The chain links TRBV20-1 to TRBJ2-4; perhaps TRBD1 as D (5 bases). The CDR3 has 12 residues. The ends were cut back, 3 bases at V and 3 bases at J, with 6 bases in the middle. Germline CDR1 DFQATT, CDR2 SNEGSKA (reference sequence). The CDR3 DNA reads as TGCAGTGCTAGGCAGGGCAAAAACATTCAGTACTTC. Amino acids: CSARQGKNIQYF.

The chain recombines TRBV6-2 or TRBV6-3 with TRBJ1-1, with D unresolved. Germline-derived CDR1 and CDR2 are MNHEY and SVGEGT. This CDR3 is 12 amino acids long. Trimming removed 6 bases from V and 7 bases from J, with 12 bases in between. CDR3 in amino acids: CASSPAAGEAFF. As DNA, the CDR3 is TGTGCCAGCAGCCCCGCTGCCGGTGAAGCTTTCTTT.

This clonotype was counted between two and nine times. The chain has TRBV6-2 or TRBV6-3 and TRBJ2-1, with 7 nucleotides matching TRBD2. V dropped 10 bases and J dropped 8; count of bases not matched to a gene: 5. Germline V gene lookup returns CDR1 MNHEY and CDR2 SVGEGT. The CDR3 has 11 amino acids. CDR3 nucleotides: TGTGCCACGGGGAGGGGCTATGAGCAGTTCTTC. This codes for CATGRGYEQFF.

This clonotype was recorded a few times. The chain uses TRBV27 and TRBJ2-6; 11 bases match TRBD1. The germline gives CDR1 MNHEY, CDR2 SMNVEV (reference sequence). The CDR3 contains 16 residues. V trimming: 7 bases; J trimming: 0 bases; junction bases outside the gene matches: 2. The CDR3 protein is CASIGTGGSGANVLTF. The CDR3 DNA reads as TGTGCCAGCATAGGGACAGGGGGCTCTGGGGCCAACGTCCTGACTTTC.

The chain joins TRBV7-8 to TRBJ2-6, with TRBD2 as a possible D gene (6 bases). Per germline, CDR1 SGHVS and CDR2 FQNEAQ. The V end lost 5 bases, the J end lost 0 bases, and 20 bases lay between the germline ends. This CDR3 is built from 19 residues. Here the CDR3 DNA reads TGTGCCAGCAGCCCCCGCTGGGGGGTATCCCTCTCTGGGGCCAACGTCCTGACTTTC. Translation: CASSPRWGVSLSGANVLTF.

The chain uses TRBV11-1 and TRBJ2-2, with 11 bases that match TRBD2. V was clipped by 6 bases and J by 1 base; unmatched bases: 10. Germline V CDR1 and CDR2: SGHAT, FQDESV (reference sequence). This CDR3 region has 18 residues. CDR3 bases: TGTGCCAGCAGGACTAGCGGGATTCGAAGGATGAACACCGGGGAGCTGTTTTTT. This codes for CASRTSGIRRMNTGELFF.

The V gene is TRBV20-1, the J gene TRBJ2-1, with 9 bases matching TRBD2. CDR3 length: 16 residues. Losses at the gene ends were 1 base for V and 4 bases for J; bases not matched to a gene: 8. The germline V gene encodes CDR1 DFQATT and CDR2 SNEGSKA (reference sequence). The CDR3: CSARVIAGVLYNEQFF. The CDR3 DNA reads TGCAGTGCTAGAGTTATAGCGGGAGTGCTGTACAATGAGCAGTTCTTC.

This clonotype was found many times. The gene calls are TRBV15 and TRBJ2-5; no firm D call. The germline V gene encodes CDR1 LNHNV and CDR2 YYDKDF (reference sequence). The ends were cut back, 0 bases at V and 2 bases at J, with 1 base in the middle. The CDR3 covers 12 residues. The CDR3 DNA reads TGTGCCACCAGCAGAGATCAAGAGACCCAGTACTTC. Its protein is CATSRDQETQYF.

The rearrangement joins TRBV5-1 to TRBJ1-1; TRBD1 agrees at 7 bases. The CDR3 is made up of 14 amino acids. J gave up 3 bases and V 3 bases, and 5 bases lay outside the gene matches. CDR1 and CDR2 from the germline V gene are SGHRS and YFSETQ. CDR3: CASSSETGYTEAFF. In nucleotides, the CDR3 is TGCGCCAGCAGCTCAGAGACAGGGTACACTGAAGCTTTCTTT. Complete variable domain (other parts from reference TRBV5-1 and TRBJ1-1): KAGVTQTPRYLIKTRGQQVTLSCSPISGHRSVSWYQQTPGQGLQFLFEYFSETQRNKGNFPGRFSGRQFSNSRSEMNVSTLELGDSALYLCASSSETGYTEAFFGQGTRLTVV.

The CDR3 region has the DNA TGCAGTGCTTCAAGCGGGGAGGCTAACCAAGAGACCCAGTACTTC. This sequence encodes CSASSGEANQETQYF. The chain employs TRBV20-1 and TRBJ2-5, with 7 bases matching TRBD2. CDR3 length: 15 amino acids. Trimming at V came to 5 bases and at J to 0 bases, leaving 9 bases not matched to a gene. The germline CDR1 and CDR2 sequences are DFQATT and SNEGSKA (reference sequence).